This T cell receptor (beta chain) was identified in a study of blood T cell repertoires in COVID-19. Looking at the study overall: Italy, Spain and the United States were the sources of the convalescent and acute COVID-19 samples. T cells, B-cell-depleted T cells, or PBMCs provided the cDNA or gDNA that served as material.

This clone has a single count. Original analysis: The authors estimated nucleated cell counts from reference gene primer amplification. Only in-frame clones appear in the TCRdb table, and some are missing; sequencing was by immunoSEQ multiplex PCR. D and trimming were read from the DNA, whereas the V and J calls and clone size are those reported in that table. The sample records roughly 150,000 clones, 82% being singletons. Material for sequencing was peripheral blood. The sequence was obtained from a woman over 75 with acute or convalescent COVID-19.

The CDR3 loop reads CASSEKSRGRTEAFF. CDR3 DNA sequence: TGTGCCAGCAGTGAGAAAAGCAGGGGGCGGACTGAAGCTTTCTTT. J is TRBJ1-1 and V is TRBV6-1; TRBD1 matches at 8 bases. This CDR3 spans 15 amino acids. Losses at the gene ends were 3 bases for V and 5 bases for J; bases not matched to a gene: 8. Germline V gene data show CDR1 as MNHNS and CDR2 as SASEGT.